This T cell receptor (beta chain) is from a study of prognosis after radiotherapy for stage I lung cancer. Genomic DNA served as the source from which two-round multiplex PCR generated TCR beta CDR3 amplicons. First-round PCR amplification was performed with primers specific to each TRBV and TRBJ gene. MiXCR, applied by TCRdb to the multiplex PCR reads, yields one record per CDR3 protein. The sample has around 51,000 distinct CDR3 sequences, around a third seen once. This clonotype has ten or more counts. The CDR3 length is 15 residues. V dropped 1 base and J dropped 5 bases, with 12 bases sitting between them. Germline CDR1 reads SNHLY; CDR2 reads FYNNEI.

This rearrangement joins TRBV2 to TRBJ1-5; D gene ambiguous. The sequence was obtained from a donor over 45 with non-small cell lung cancer. This specimen was PBMCs, taken before or after stereotactic body radiation therapy (not recorded which). The CDR3 is CASSEDGQDHQPQHF. CDR3 sequence (DNA): TGTGCCAGCAGTGAAGATGGGCAGGACCATCAGCCCCAGCATTTT.